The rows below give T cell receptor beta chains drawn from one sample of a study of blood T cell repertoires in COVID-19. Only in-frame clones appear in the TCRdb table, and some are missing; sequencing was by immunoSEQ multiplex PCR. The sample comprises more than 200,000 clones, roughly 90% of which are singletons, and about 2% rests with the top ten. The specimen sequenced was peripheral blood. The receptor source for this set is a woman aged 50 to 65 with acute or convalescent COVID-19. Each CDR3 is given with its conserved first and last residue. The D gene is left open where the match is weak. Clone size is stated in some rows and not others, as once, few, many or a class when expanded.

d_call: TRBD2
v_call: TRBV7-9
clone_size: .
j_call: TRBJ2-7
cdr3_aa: CASSLRGTSTYEQYF
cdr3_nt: TGTGCCAGCAGCTTAAGGGGGACTAGCACCTACGAGCAGTACTTC

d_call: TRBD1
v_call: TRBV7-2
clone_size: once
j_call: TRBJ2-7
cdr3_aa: CASSLATGQPTYEQYF
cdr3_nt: TGTGCCAGCAGCTTAGCGACGGGACAGCCAACCTACGAGCAGTACTTC

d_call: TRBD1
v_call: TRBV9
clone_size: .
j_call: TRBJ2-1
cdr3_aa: CASSVAPTQGAYEQFF
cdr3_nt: TGTGCCAGCAGCGTGGCACCTACCCAGGGGGCCTATGAGCAGTTCTTC

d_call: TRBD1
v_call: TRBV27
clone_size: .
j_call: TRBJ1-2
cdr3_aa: CASRGQGYGYGYTF
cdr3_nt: TGTGCCAGCAGGGGACAGGGTTATGGCTATGGCTACACCTTC

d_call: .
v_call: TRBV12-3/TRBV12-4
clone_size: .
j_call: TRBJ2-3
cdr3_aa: CASRSTNADTQYF
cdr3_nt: TGTGCCAGCAGATCCACTAACGCAGATACGCAGTATTTT

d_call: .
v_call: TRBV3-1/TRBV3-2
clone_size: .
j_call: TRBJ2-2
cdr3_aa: CASSQGRAGELFF
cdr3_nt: TGTGCCAGCAGCCAGGGTCGGGCCGGGGAGCTGTTTTTT

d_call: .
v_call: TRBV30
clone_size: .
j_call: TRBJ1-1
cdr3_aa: CAWSVRSRGEAFF
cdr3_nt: TGTGCCTGGAGTGTTCGTTCCAGAGGTGAAGCTTTCTTT

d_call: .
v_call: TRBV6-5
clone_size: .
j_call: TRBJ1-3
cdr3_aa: CASSRGTDSGNTIYF
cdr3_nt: TGTGCCAGCAGTCGAGGAACGGATTCTGGAAACACCATATATTTT

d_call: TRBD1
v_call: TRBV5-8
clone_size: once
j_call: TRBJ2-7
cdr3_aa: CASSRTGTGSYEQYF
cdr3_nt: TGTGCCAGCAGCAGAACAGGGACAGGGAGCTACGAGCAGTACTTC

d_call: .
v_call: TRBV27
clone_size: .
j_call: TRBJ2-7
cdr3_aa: CASSWAAGLRNEQYF
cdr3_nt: TGTGCCAGCAGTTGGGCTGCGGGCCTCAGGAACGAGCAGTACTTC

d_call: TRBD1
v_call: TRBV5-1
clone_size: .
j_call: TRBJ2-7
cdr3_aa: CASSLGTGALYEQYF
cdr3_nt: TGCGCCAGCAGCTTGGGGACAGGGGCTCTCTACGAGCAGTACTTC

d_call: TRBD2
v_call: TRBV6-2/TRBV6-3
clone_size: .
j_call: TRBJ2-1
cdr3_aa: CASSKRESSYNEQFF
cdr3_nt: TGTGCCAGCAGTAAGCGGGAGAGCTCCTACAATGAGCAGTTCTTC

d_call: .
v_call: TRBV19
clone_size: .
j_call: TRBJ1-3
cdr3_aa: CASSPSTAYSGNTIYF
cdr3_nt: TGTGCCAGTAGTCCATCGACAGCCTACTCTGGAAACACCATATATTTT

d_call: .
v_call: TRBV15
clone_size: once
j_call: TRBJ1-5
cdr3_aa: CATSRESENQPQHF
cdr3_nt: TGTGCCACCAGCAGAGAGAGCGAGAATCAGCCCCAGCATTTT

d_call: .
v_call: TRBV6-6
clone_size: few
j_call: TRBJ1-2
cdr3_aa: CASTTGTNYGYTF
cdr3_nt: TGTGCCAGCACCACCGGGACAAACTATGGCTACACCTTC

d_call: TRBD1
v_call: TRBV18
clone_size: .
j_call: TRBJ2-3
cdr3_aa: CASSHRDSDHTDTQYF
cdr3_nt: TGTGCCAGCTCACATCGGGACAGCGACCACACAGATACGCAGTATTTT

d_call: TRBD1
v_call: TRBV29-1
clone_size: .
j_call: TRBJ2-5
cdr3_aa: CSVGTGGKGETQYF
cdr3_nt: TGCAGCGTTGGGACAGGGGGTAAGGGGGAGACCCAGTACTTC

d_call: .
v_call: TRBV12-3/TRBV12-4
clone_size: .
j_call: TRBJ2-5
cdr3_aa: CASRQMVQETQYF
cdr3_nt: TGTGCCAGCAGACAGATGGTTCAAGAGACCCAGTACTTC

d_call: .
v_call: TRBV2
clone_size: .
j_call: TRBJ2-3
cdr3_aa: CASSAFRGYTDTQYF
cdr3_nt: TGTGCCAGCAGTGCATTTCGGGGGTACACAGATACGCAGTATTTT

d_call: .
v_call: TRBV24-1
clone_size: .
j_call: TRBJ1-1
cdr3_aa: CATSQTGRGTEAFF
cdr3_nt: TGTGCCACCAGTCAGACAGGTAGGGGCACTGAAGCTTTCTTT

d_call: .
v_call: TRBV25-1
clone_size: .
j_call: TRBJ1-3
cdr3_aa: CASSQAGPGNTIYF
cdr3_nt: TGTGCCAGCAGTCAGGCAGGGCCTGGAAACACCATATATTTT

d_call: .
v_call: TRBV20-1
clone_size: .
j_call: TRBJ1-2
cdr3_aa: CSARSDGYTF
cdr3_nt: TGCAGTGCGCGGAGTGATGGCTACACCTTC

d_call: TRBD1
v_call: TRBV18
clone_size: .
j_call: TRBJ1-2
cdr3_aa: CASSPPHRGNYGYTF
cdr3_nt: TGTGCCAGCTCCCCCCCCCACAGGGGGAACTATGGCTACACCTTC

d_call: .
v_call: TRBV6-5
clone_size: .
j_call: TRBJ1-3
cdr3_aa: CASSYSDSYGNTIYF
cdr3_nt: TGTGCCAGCAGTTACTCGGACAGTTATGGAAACACCATATATTTT

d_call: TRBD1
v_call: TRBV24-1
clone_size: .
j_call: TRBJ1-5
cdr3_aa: CATGQGGQPQHF
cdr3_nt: TGTGCCACCGGACAGGGGGGACAGCCCCAGCATTTT

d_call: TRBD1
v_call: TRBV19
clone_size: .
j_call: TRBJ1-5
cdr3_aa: CASSRETGSNQPQHF
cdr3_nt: TGTGCCAGTAGCCGGGAGACAGGGAGCAATCAGCCCCAGCATTTT

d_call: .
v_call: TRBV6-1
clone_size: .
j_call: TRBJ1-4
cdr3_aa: CASSEVGTSRAKLFF
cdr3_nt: TGTGCCAGCAGTGAAGTTGGGACTTCCCGGGCAAAACTGTTTTTT

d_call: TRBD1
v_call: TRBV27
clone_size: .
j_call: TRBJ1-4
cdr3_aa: CASSHGTDPNEKLFF
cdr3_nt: TGTGCCAGCAGTCACGGGACAGATCCTAATGAAAAACTGTTTTTT

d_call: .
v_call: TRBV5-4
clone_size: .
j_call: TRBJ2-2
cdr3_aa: CASSSRERGTNTGELFF
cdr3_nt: TGTGCCAGCAGCTCGAGGGAGAGGGGGACGAACACCGGGGAGCTGTTTTTT

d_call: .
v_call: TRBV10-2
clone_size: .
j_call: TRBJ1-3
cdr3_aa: CASSRGSNSGNTIYF
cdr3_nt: TGCGCCAGCAGTCGAGGATCTAACTCTGGAAACACCATATATTTT

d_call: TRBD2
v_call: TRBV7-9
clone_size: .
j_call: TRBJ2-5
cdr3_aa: CASISGGEETQYF
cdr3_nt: TGTGCCAGCATCAGCGGGGGCGAGGAGACCCAGTACTTC

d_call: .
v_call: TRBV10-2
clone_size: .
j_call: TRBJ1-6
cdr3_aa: CASAFPGKPLHF
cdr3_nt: TGCGCCAGCGCGTTTCCGGGAAAACCCCTCCACTTT

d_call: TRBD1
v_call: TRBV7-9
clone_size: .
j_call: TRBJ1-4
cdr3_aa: CASSLVPGTENEKLFF
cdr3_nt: TGTGCCAGCAGCTTAGTCCCCGGGACAGAGAATGAAAAACTGTTTTTT

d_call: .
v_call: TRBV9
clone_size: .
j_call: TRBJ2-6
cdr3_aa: CASRESGANVLTF
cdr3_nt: TGTGCCAGCCGGGAATCTGGGGCCAACGTCCTGACTTTC

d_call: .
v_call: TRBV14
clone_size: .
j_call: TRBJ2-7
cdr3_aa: CASSQDRAPYF
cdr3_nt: TGTGCCAGCAGCCAAGATCGCGCGCCCTACTTC

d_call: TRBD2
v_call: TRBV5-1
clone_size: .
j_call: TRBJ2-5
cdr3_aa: CASSLQTSGRFETQYF
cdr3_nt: TGCGCCAGCAGCTTGCAGACTAGCGGGAGGTTTGAGACCCAGTACTTC

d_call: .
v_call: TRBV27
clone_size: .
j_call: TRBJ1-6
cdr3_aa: CASSLPSYNSPLHF
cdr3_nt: TGTGCCAGCAGTCTTCCCTCCTATAATTCACCCCTCCACTTT

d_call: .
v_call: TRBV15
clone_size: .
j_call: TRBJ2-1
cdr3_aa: CATSRVGKYNEQFF
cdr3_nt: TGTGCCACCAGCAGAGTTGGCAAATACAATGAGCAGTTCTTC

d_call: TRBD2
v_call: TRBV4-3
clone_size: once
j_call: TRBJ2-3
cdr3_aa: CASSQDASGVTDTQYF
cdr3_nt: TGCGCCAGCAGCCAAGATGCGAGCGGGGTCACAGATACGCAGTATTTT

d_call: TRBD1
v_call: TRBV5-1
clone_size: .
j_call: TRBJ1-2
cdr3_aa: CASSLGDRAGYTF
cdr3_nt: TGCGCCAGCAGCCTGGGGGACAGGGCTGGCTACACCTTC